These 31 T cell receptor beta chains were sequenced from one sample in a study of cytomegalovirus exposure and HLA in healthy donors. PCR was performed using 60 Vbeta and 13 Jbeta primers. Data came from immunoSEQ multiplex PCR; TCRdb stores just in-frame clones and leaves some out. The data contain 150,000 or so clones, roughly 74% of them singletons. The specimen was PBMCs. These receptors all stem from a middle-aged man in good health and CMV-seronegative.

This chain links TRBV27 with TRBJ1-5, with TRBD1 matching 9 bases. The CDR3 runs 14 residues. The V and J ends lost 5 bases and 6 bases, in that order; junction bases with no gene match: 5. Germline CDR1 and CDR2: MNHEY and SMNVEV (reference sequence). CDR3 protein: CASSAQGALQPQHF. The CDR3 DNA reads as TGTGCCAGCAGTGCACAGGGGGCTCTTCAGCCCCAGCATTTT.

The chain combines TRBV5-8 with TRBJ1-5; 7 nucleotides match TRBD1. V lost 1 base to trimming and J lost 3 bases; unmatched junction nucleotides: 4. Germline assignment: CDR1 SGHTS and CDR2 YDEGEE. This CDR3 is 15 amino acids long. Here the CDR3 reads CASSLRQGVNQPQHF. The CDR3 DNA reads as TGTGCCAGCAGCTTGAGGCAGGGGGTCAATCAGCCCCAGCATTTT.

This clone has only a few counts. This chain connects TRBV5-8 to TRBJ1-5, with 7 bases identical to TRBD1. This CDR3 contains 14 residues. After removal of 0 bases from V and 4 bases from J, the junction contained 1 base not matched to a gene. In germline, CDR1 is SGHTS, CDR2 YDEGEE. The CDR3 DNA follows: TGTGCCAGCAGCTTGGACAGGGGTAATCAGCCCCAGCATTTT. This translates into CASSLDRGNQPQHF.

The chain is built from TRBV7-2 and TRBJ1-1, with 10 bases that match TRBD1. Germline CDR1 SGHTA, CDR2 FQGNSA. The CDR3 covers 14 residues. Trimming at V came to 2 bases and at J to 5 bases, leaving 2 bases not matched to a gene. DNA of the CDR3: TGTGCCAGCAGCTTACAGGGACAGGGGACTGAAGCTTTCTTT. Translating it yields CASSLQGQGTEAFF.

This chain links TRBV5-1 with TRBJ1-2; TRBD1 is a possible D gene (6 bases). V was trimmed by 0 bases and J by 5 bases, leaving 14 bases between them. This CDR3 has 15 amino acids. Germline V gene data show CDR1 as SGHRS and CDR2 as YFSETQ. The CDR3 nucleotides read TGCGCCAGCAGCTTGGGGGGCAGGGGATCATATGGCTACACCTTC. Encoded protein: CASSLGGRGSYGYTF. The variable domain in full, completed from reference TRBV5-1 and TRBJ1-2, reads KAGVTQTPRYLIKTRGQQVTLSCSPISGHRSVSWYQQTPGQGLQFLFEYFSETQRNKGNFPGRFSGRQFSNSRSEMNVSTLELGDSALYLCASSLGGRGSYGYTFGSGTRLTVV.

This chain joins TRBV9 and TRBJ2-7; the D gene is possibly TRBD1 (5 bases). The V and J ends lost 2 bases and 0 bases respectively, with 9 bases between them. This CDR3 region has 14 residues. Germline V gene data show CDR1 as SGDLS and CDR2 as YYNGEE. DNA of the CDR3: TGTGCCAGCAGCGTTACAGGAAGCTCCTACGAGCAGTACTTC. This encodes CASSVTGSSYEQYF.

V and J are TRBV19 and TRBJ1-1; D may be TRBD1 (5 bases). The germline V and J ends were trimmed by 1 base and 7 bases, with 10 bases remaining between them. The CDR3 consists of 13 residues. Germline CDR1 reads LNHDA; CDR2 reads SQIVND (reference sequence). The DNA of the CDR3 is TGTGCCAGTAGTATAGTCGGGAGGGGTGAAGCTTTCTTT. Encoded protein: CASSIVGRGEAFF.

This rearrangement joins TRBV21-1 to TRBJ1-3; the listed D gene, TRBD1, was not tested against the DNA. TRBV21-1 is given as a pseudogene. The CDR3 has 18 residues. This CDR3 is CASSKAIFRTGSGNTIYF. CDR3 bases: TGTGCCAGCAGCAAAGCAATTTTTCGGACAGGCTCTGGAAACACCATATATTTT.

This clone is labeled medium-sized. J is TRBJ1-2 and V is TRBV9, with D unresolved. The germline V and J ends were trimmed by 4 bases and 5 bases, with 18 bases remaining between them. This CDR3 is 15 amino acids long. The germline V gene has CDR1 SGDLS and CDR2 YYNGEE. The CDR3 loop is CASSTQSGYEYGYTF. CDR3 nucleotide sequence: TGTGCCAGCAGCACCCAGTCCGGGTACGAATATGGCTACACCTTC.

The chain combines TRBV27 with TRBJ2-7; 9 bases match TRBD1. Germline CDR1 and CDR2: MNHEY and SMNVEV (reference sequence). There are 15 residues in the CDR3. V trimming: 4 bases; J trimming: 0 bases; junction bases outside the gene matches: 4. The CDR3 sequence is CASSYGTGSSYEQYF. CDR3 nucleotides: TGTGCCAGCAGTTATGGGACAGGGAGCTCCTACGAGCAGTACTTC.

This clone occurred once. Here the CDR3 reads CAISPIKWTGGDPYNEQFF. The CDR3 DNA reads TGTGCCATCAGTCCGATAAAGTGGACAGGGGGGGACCCCTACAATGAGCAGTTCTTC. V and J are TRBV10-3 and TRBJ2-1; 10 positions agree with TRBD1. Per the germline V gene, CDR1 is ENHRY and CDR2 is SYGVKD. The CDR3 sequence is 19 residues long. V lost 5 bases and J lost 2; bases outside the gene matches: 15.

This clone occurred a few times. The rearrangement joins TRBV4-1 to TRBJ1-5; 9 bases map to TRBD1. The V gene's germline CDR1 is MGHRA and CDR2 YSYEKL. V was clipped by 7 bases and J by 4 bases; unmatched bases: 2. The CDR3 has 13 amino acids. The CDR3 sequence: CASKGQGNQPQHF. CDR3 nucleotides: TGCGCCAGCAAAGGACAGGGGAATCAGCCCCAGCATTTT.

The chain joins TRBV5-1 to TRBJ2-7, with TRBD2 matching over 9 bases. The CDR3 contains 16 residues. Germline V lookup: CDR1 SGHRS, CDR2 YFSETQ. The ends lost 0 bases at V and 6 bases at J; junction bases unmatched: 10. The CDR3 coding sequence is TGCGCCAGCAGCTTGGGGCTAGCGGGGAACTTGGGCGAGCAGTACTTC. This gives the protein CASSLGLAGNLGEQYF.

The chain couples TRBV2 to TRBJ2-7, with 8 bases aligning to TRBD1. Germline V gives CDR1 SNHLY, CDR2 FYNNEI. The J segment lost 2 bases and the V segment lost 5 bases, leaving 8 bases of the junction unmatched. This CDR3 region has 15 residues. CDR3 sequence (DNA): TGTGCCAGCAGTCAGGAAACAGGGGGTACCTACGAGCAGTACTTC. As protein: CASSQETGGTYEQYF. Full variable domain (rest looked up from reference TRBV2 and TRBJ2-7): EPEVTQTPSHQVTQMGQEVILRCVPISNHLYFYWYRQILGQKVEFLVSFYNNEISEKSEIFDDQFSVERPDGSNFTLKIRSTKLEDSAMYFCASSQETGGTYEQYFGPGTRLTVT.

The V call is TRBV28, the J call TRBJ2-5, with a tentative D call TRBD2 (5 bases). Germline CDR1 is MDHEN and CDR2 is SYDVKM. The CDR3 length is 14 residues. Deletions cut 2 bases from V and 2 bases from J, with 9 bases between. The CDR3 DNA is TGTGCCAGCAGTTTAGGACCGGGACAAGAGACCCAGTACTTC. Its translation is CASSLGPGQETQYF.

This chain connects TRBV6-5 to TRBJ1-1; 7 bases fit TRBD1. The CDR3 totals 14 residues. The V gene end was trimmed by 4 bases and the J gene end by 8 bases; junction bases not matched to a gene: 10. Germline CDR1 reads MNHEY; CDR2 reads SVGAGI. Here the CDR3 reads CASSFRQGRSEAFF. For the CDR3, the DNA is TGTGCCAGCAGTTTCAGACAGGGACGGTCCGAAGCTTTCTTT.

V is TRBV2 and J is TRBJ1-4; D may be TRBD1 (6 bases). CDR1 is SNHLY and CDR2 is FYNNEI in the germline V gene. CDR3 size: 14 residues. V shed 8 bases and J shed 2 bases, with 12 bases lying between them. DNA for the CDR3: TGTGCCAGCCGAAGGGGGGGGACTAATGAAAAACTGTTTTTT. Encoded protein: CASRRGGTNEKLFF.

CDR3: CASSEASSGFTGELFF. In DNA, the CDR3 is TGTGCCAGCAGTGAAGCCTCTAGTGGATTCACCGGGGAGCTGTTTTTT. V and J are TRBV6-1 and TRBJ2-2; no reliable D call. The CDR3 length is 16 residues. Trimming took 0 bases from V and 4 from J, leaving 12 bases between them. Germline-derived CDR1 and CDR2 are MNHNS and SASEGT.

The sample holds a few counts of this clone. V gene TRBV15 combines with J gene TRBJ2-2; a possible D gene is TRBD2 (5 bases). V lost 0 bases and J 9 bases, leaving 17 bases between the germline ends. Germline CDR1 LNHNV, CDR2 YYDKDF (reference sequence). CDR3 length: 16 amino acids. In nucleotides, the CDR3 is TGTGCCACCAGCAGAGAGAGGGTCTCTGTATTCAGGGAGCTGTTTTTT. Encoded protein: CATSRERVSVFRELFF.

The chain couples TRBV18 to TRBJ2-7; D is possibly TRBD1 (6 bases). With 4 bases removed from V and 3 bases from J, the gap between germline ends came to 13 bases. This CDR3 is built from 14 residues. Germline CDR1 reads KGHSH; CDR2 reads LQKENI. CDR3 DNA: TGTGCCAGCTCACTCTCGACAGGAAGCTACGAGCAGTACTTC. This gives the protein CASSLSTGSYEQYF.

The rearrangement links TRBV2 to TRBJ2-2, with D maybe TRBD1 (6 bases). CDR1 and CDR2 (germline): SNHLY, FYNNEI. The CDR3 is 16 residues long. V shed 6 bases and J shed 9 bases, with 23 bases lying between them. CDR3 loop: CASSPVWQGTSWELFF. The CDR3 DNA is TGTGCCAGCAGCCCCGTTTGGCAGGGGACATCGTGGGAGCTGTTTTTT.

The V gene is TRBV5-4, the J gene TRBJ2-6; no clear D gene. Germline lookup yields CDR1 SGHNT and CDR2 YYREEE (reference sequence). CDR3 length: 17 residues. V gave up 2 bases and J gave up 0 bases, with 12 bases separating them. The CDR3 bases are TGTGCCAGCAGCTTTACCCCGGGTCGCTCTGGGGCCAACGTCCTGACTTTC. This gives the protein CASSFTPGRSGANVLTF.

The rearrangement links TRBV7-2 to TRBJ1-6; D unresolved. CDR3 size: 11 residues. Trimming removed 5 bases from V and 11 bases from J, with 7 bases in between. From germline, CDR1 is SGHTA and CDR2 FQGNSA. The CDR3 DNA follows: TGTGCCAGCAGCGGAGATCCACCCCTCCACTTT. This encodes CASSGDPPLHF. The entire variable domain, with the rest obtained from reference TRBV7-2 and TRBJ1-6, is as follows: GAGVSQSPSNKVTEKGKDVELRCDPISGHTALYWYRQSLGQGLEFLIYFQGNSAPDKSGLPSDRFSAERTGGSVSTLTIQRTQQEDSAVYLCASSGDPPLHFGNGTRLTVT.

The genes are TRBV4-2 and TRBJ2-7; maybe TRBD2 (6 bases). V was pared by 1 base and J by 1 base, with 14 bases between. Per the germline V gene, CDR1 is LGHNA and CDR2 is YNFKEQ. CDR3 length equals 16 residues. This CDR3 is CASSQAGGDASYEQYF. As DNA, the CDR3 is TGTGCCAGCAGCCAAGCCGGCGGGGACGCATCCTACGAGCAGTACTTC.

This clone was observed a handful of times. V and J are TRBV29-1 and TRBJ1-1; TRBD1 might be the D (5 bases). Between the trimmed V and J ends, which lost 6 bases and 7 bases, there was a span of 12 bases. CDR1 is SQVTM and CDR2 is ANQGSEA in the germline V gene. The CDR3 is 11 residues long. Here the CDR3 reads CSVTRDCEAFF. CDR3 DNA: TGCAGCGTCACACGGGACTGTGAAGCTTTCTTT. Full variable domain (remainder filled in from reference TRBV29-1 and TRBJ1-1): SAVISQKPSRDICQRGTSLTIQCQVDSQVTMMFWYRQQPGQSLTLIATANQGSEATYESGFVIDKFPISRPNLTFSTLTVSNMSPEDSSIYLCSVTRDCEAFFGQGTRLTVV.

This clone was observed a single time. The chain links TRBV19 to TRBJ1-2, with 7 nucleotides matching TRBD1. Per the germline V gene, CDR1 is LNHDA and CDR2 is SQIVND (reference sequence). This CDR3 has 13 residues. Trimming at V came to 9 bases and at J to 7 bases, leaving 11 bases not matched to a gene. The CDR3 DNA sequence: TGTGCCAGCCAAGACAGGGATGGAATTGGCTACACCTTC. This encodes CASQDRDGIGYTF.

The chain combines TRBV19 with TRBJ2-5; D is unclear. The V and J ends lost 3 bases and 4 bases respectively, with 15 bases between them. CDR1 and CDR2 (germline): LNHDA, SQIVND (reference sequence). The CDR3 extends over 15 amino acids. DNA for the CDR3: TGTGCCAGTAGTATTTCAGGTCCCCGTCGAGAGACCCAGTACTTC. This sequence encodes CASSISGPRRETQYF. The variable domain in full, completed from reference TRBV19 and TRBJ2-5, reads DGGITQSPKYLFRKEGQNVTLSCEQNLNHDAMYWYRQDPGQGLRLIYYSQIVNDFQKGDIAEGYSVSREKKESFPLTVTSAQKNPTAFYLCASSISGPRRETQYFGPGTRLLVL.

Concerning this clone: One junction end disagrees with the germline gene, perhaps due to a read error. Other DNA sequences in this sample translate to the same CDR3. The chain uses TRBV10-1 and TRBJ2-5; D is perhaps TRBD1 (6 bases). Germline loops: CDR1 WNHNN, CDR2 SYGVQD (reference sequence). This CDR3 has 19 amino acids. Here the CDR3 reads CASSESVRRRTGHTETQYF. The DNA of the CDR3 is TGCGCCAGCAGTGAGTCTGTTCGGCGTCGAACAGGGCATACAGAGACCCAATACTTC.

The V and J genes are TRBV7-6 and TRBJ1-3; no definite D call. CDR3 size: 16 residues. Germline lookup yields CDR1 SGHVS and CDR2 FNYEAQ. The V end lost 1 base, the J end lost 0 bases, and 10 bases lay between the germline ends. This CDR3 reads CASSLGAGSSGNTIYF. The CDR3 DNA is TGTGCCAGCAGCTTAGGGGCCGGGAGCTCTGGAAACACCATATATTTT.

In this sample, this clone turned up a few times. The chain recombines TRBV5-1 with TRBJ2-7; tentative D call: TRBD1 (5 bases). The germline CDR1 and CDR2 sequences are SGHRS and YFSETQ. The CDR3 has 16 amino acids. V gave up 4 bases and J gave up 3 bases, with 20 bases separating them. CDR3: CASSNLRTYSHYEQYF. The CDR3 DNA reads as TGCGCCAGCAGCAATCTGAGGACATATTCCCACTACGAGCAGTACTTC.

The J gene is TRBJ2-7, the V gene TRBV7-3; 9 bases fit TRBD1. V gave up 5 bases and J gave up 7 bases; unmatched junction bases: 6. This CDR3 is built from 13 residues. Germline lookup yields CDR1 SGHTA and CDR2 FQGTGA. The DNA for the CDR3 is TGTGCCAGCAGCCCCGGGACAGGGACAGAGCAGTACTTC. Translation: CASSPGTGTEQYF.